The 2 T cell receptor beta chains below all came from one sample that was sequenced in a study of blood T cell repertoires in COVID-19. Sequencing used immunoSEQ multiplex PCR; TCRdb keeps in-frame clones, though not all of them. The sample includes under 300,000 clones, 86% of them seen just once. The sample taken for sequencing was peripheral blood. The receptors shown here come from a man older than 75 with acute or convalescent COVID-19.

V gene TRBV13 combines with J gene TRBJ1-1; D may be TRBD1 (6 bases). V lost 0 bases and J lost 3, with 11 bases in between. Germline-derived CDR1 and CDR2 are PRHDT and FYEKMQ (reference sequence). This CDR3 has 15 amino acids. The CDR3 DNA sequence: TGTGCCAGCAGCTTAGGGGACAGACGGGACACTGAAGCTTTCTTT. It yields the protein CASSLGDRRDTEAFF. The full variable domain, completed using reference TRBV13 and TRBJ1-1, is AAGVIQSPRHLIKEKRETATLKCYPIPRHDTVYWYQQGPGQDPQFLISFYEKMQSDKGSIPDRFSAQQFSDYHSELNMSSLELGDSALYFCASSLGDRRDTEAFFGQGTRLTVV.

The chain uses TRBV25-1 and TRBJ1-2; 7 bases are a match to TRBD1. The CDR3 covers 14 residues. The germline V gene has CDR1 MGHDK and CDR2 SYGVNS. The trim removed 4 bases at V and 2 bases at J, leaving 4 bases unmatched. CDR3 nucleotides: TGTGCCAGCAGTGGTCCGGGACAGAACTATGGCTACACCTTC. The encoded protein is CASSGPGQNYGYTF.